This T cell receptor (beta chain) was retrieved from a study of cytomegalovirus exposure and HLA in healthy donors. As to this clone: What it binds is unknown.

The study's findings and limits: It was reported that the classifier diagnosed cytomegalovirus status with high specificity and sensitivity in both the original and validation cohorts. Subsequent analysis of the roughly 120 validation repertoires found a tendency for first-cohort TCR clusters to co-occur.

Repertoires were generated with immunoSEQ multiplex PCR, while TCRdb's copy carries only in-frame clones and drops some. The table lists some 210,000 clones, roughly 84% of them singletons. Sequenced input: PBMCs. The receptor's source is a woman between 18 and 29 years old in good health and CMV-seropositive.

CDR3 protein: CASRLTGGATNEKLFF. CDR3 bases: TGTGCCAGTAGATTGACAGGTGGAGCAACTAATGAAAAACTGTTTTTT. V and J are TRBV19 and TRBJ1-4; TRBD1 is a possible D gene (6 bases). CDR3 size: 16 residues. With 6 bases removed from V and 0 bases from J, the gap between germline ends came to 14 bases. Germline CDR1 reads LNHDA; CDR2 reads SQIVND (reference sequence). Looking up the rest from reference TRBV19 and TRBJ1-4 gives the full variable domain: DGGITQSPKYLFRKEGQNVTLSCEQNLNHDAMYWYRQDPGQGLRLIYYSQIVNDFQKGDIAEGYSVSREKKESFPLTVTSAQKNPTAFYLCASRLTGGATNEKLFFGSGTQLSVL.